Presented here are 5 T cell receptor beta chains from one specimen sequenced in a study of monozygotic twins with inflammatory bowel disease. TCRdb re-called the 5' RACE reads; every CDR3 protein appears as one record, without DNA. The sample totals 300,000 to 400,000 distinct CDR3 sequences. The sequenced sample was blood. The source is a human donor with ulcerative colitis or Crohn's disease, or a healthy co-twin of an affected twin (not recorded which).

The chain employs TRBV9 and TRBJ1-1. The CDR3 extends over 13 amino acids. Germline lookup yields CDR1 SGDLS and CDR2 YYNGEE. CDR3 residues: CASSVHRNTEAFF.

V gene TRBV6-6 combines with J gene TRBJ1-1. Germline V gene lookup returns CDR1 MNHNY and CDR2 SVGAGI (reference sequence). There are 13 residues in the CDR3. CDR3 loop: CASSYSNLGEAFF.

The chain has TRBV29-1 and TRBJ1-1. CDR3 length: 11 amino acids. Germline lookup yields CDR1 SQVTM and CDR2 ANQGSEA. The CDR3 reads CSVEDLTEAFF. The entire variable domain, with the rest obtained from reference TRBV29-1 and TRBJ1-1, is as follows: SAVISQKPSRDICQRGTSLTIQCQVDSQVTMMFWYRQQPGQSLTLIATANQGSEATYESGFVIDKFPISRPNLTFSTLTVSNMSPEDSSIYLCSVEDLTEAFFGQGTRLTVV.

The rearrangement uses TRBV29-1 and TRBJ1-2. CDR3 length equals 16 residues. The germline V gene has CDR1 SQVTM and CDR2 ANQGSEA. The CDR3 loop is CSVGSGMSTGFLGYTF. The full variable domain, its missing parts supplied by reference TRBV29-1 and TRBJ1-2, is SAVISQKPSRDICQRGTSLTIQCQVDSQVTMMFWYRQQPGQSLTLIATANQGSEATYESGFVIDKFPISRPNLTFSTLTVSNMSPEDSSIYLCSVGSGMSTGFLGYTFGSGTRLTVV.

The chain carries TRBV10-3 and TRBJ1-2. CDR1 is ENHRY, CDR2 SYGVKD, per germline. The CDR3 contains 17 residues. CDR3 region: CAISESGRLNSNYGYTF.